The count of the clone carrying this T cell receptor (beta chain) is one. The data were taken from a study of blood T cell repertoires in COVID-19. Study-wide context: Some COVID-19 samples were acute and others convalescent; all came from the United States, Italy and Spain. T cells, B-cell-depleted T cells, or PBMCs supplied cDNA or gDNA.

The CDR3 consists of 12 residues. Trimming removed 7 bases from V and 7 bases from J, with 11 bases in between. Germline V lookup: CDR1 LNHDA, CDR2 SQIVND (reference sequence). The table came from immunoSEQ multiplex PCR; TCRdb's copy has only in-frame clones and leaves some out. Of hundreds of thousands of clones in the sample, more than 75% were seen once. Source material: peripheral blood. The clonotype was recovered from a man aged 50-59 years with COVID-19, enrolled during active disease. The chain employs TRBV19 and TRBJ2-1, with D perhaps TRBD1 (6 bases). The CDR3 spells CASKQGKNEQFF. CDR3 bases: TGTGCCAGTAAACAGGGAAAAAATGAGCAGTTCTTC.